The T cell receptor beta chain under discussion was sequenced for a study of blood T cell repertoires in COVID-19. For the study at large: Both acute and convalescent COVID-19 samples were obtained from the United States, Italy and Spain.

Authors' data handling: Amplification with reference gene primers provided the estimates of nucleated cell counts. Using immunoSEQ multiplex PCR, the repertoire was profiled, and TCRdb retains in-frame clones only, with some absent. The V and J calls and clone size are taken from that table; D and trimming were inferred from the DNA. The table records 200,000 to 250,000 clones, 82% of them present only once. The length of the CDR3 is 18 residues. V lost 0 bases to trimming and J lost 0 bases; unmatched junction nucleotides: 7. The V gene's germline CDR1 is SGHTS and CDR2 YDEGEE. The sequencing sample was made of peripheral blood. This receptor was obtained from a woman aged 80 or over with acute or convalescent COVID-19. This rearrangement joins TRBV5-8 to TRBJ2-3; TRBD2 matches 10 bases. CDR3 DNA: TGTGCCAGCAGCTTGGGAGCGGGGGGGGACACTAGCACAGATACGCAGTATTTT. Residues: CASSLGAGGDTSTDTQYF.